The 15 T cell receptor beta chains listed next were all sequenced from one sample in a study of PD-1 blockade in classical Hodgkin lymphoma. Clones were read by immunoSEQ multiplex PCR, and TCRdb kept only the in-frame ones, dropping some. Here the sample spans just under 65,000 clones, approximately 92% being singletons. Time point reported: cycle 4 day 1 (C4D1), after about 6 weeks of nivolumab. No patient escaped relapse after autologous stem cell transplantation, and brentuximab vedotin exposure varied. Specimen: peripheral blood mononuclear cells (PBMCs), collected before the fourth cycle of nivolumab. These receptors were taken from a human donor with classical Hodgkin lymphoma.

The chain employs TRBV4-1 and TRBJ1-5; 12 bases are a match to TRBD1. The trim removed 3 bases at V and 6 bases at J, leaving 3 bases unmatched. Germline CDR1 is MGHRA and CDR2 is YSYEKL. CDR3 length: 15 amino acids. The CDR3 DNA reads TGCGCCAGCAGCCACTCGGGACAGGGGGCTCAGCCCCAGCATTTT. Translation: CASSHSGQGAQPQHF.

The chain couples TRBV2 to TRBJ2-7; 10 bases fit TRBD2. The CDR3 spans 15 residues. The V segment lost 6 bases and the J segment 6 bases; nucleotides outside the gene matches: 11. Germline V gene sequence: CDR1 SNHLY, CDR2 FYNNEI. CDR3 protein: CASRGASGSRFEQYF. The CDR3 DNA follows: TGTGCCAGCAGGGGGGCTAGCGGGAGTAGATTCGAGCAGTACTTC.

The J gene is TRBJ2-7, the V gene TRBV6-5; TRBD2 is a possible D gene (5 bases). Germline-derived CDR1 and CDR2 are MNHEY and SVGAGI. This CDR3 is 15 amino acids long. V gave up 0 bases and J gave up 0 bases, with 9 bases separating them. The chain's CDR3 is CASSYSLGSSYEQYF. CDR3 nucleotides: TGTGCCAGCAGTTACTCGTTGGGGAGCTCCTACGAGCAGTACTTC.

The chain combines TRBV30 with TRBJ2-7; tentatively, D is TRBD1 (6 bases). CDR3 length: 16 residues. Germline loops: CDR1 GTSNPN, CDR2 SVGIG (reference sequence). The V end lost 2 bases, the J end lost 5 bases, and 22 bases lay between the germline ends. DNA for the CDR3: TGTGCCTGGAGTTCACCTTTCGACAGGTTCGACGACGAGCAGTACTTC. Protein sequence: CAWSSPFDRFDDEQYF.

This chain joins TRBV27 and TRBJ2-7; 7 bases fit TRBD2. V shed 2 bases, J shed 4 bases, and the junction held 8 bases outside the gene matches. Germline-derived CDR1 and CDR2 are MNHEY and SMNVEV (reference sequence). This CDR3 spans 15 amino acids. CDR3 sequence reads: CASSLLVDGRYEQYF. CDR3 DNA sequence: TGTGCCAGCAGTTTACTTGTTGACGGGAGGTACGAGCAGTACTTC.

V and J are TRBV27 and TRBJ2-2, with D possibly being TRBD2 (5 bases). Per germline, CDR1 MNHEY and CDR2 SMNVEV (reference sequence). Trimming removed 6 bases at V and 0 bases at J, with 11 bases between. CDR3 size: 15 residues. The DNA of the CDR3 is TGTGCCAGCAGACGGAGGCTAGCGAACACCGGGGAGCTGTTTTTT. Protein: CASRRRLANTGELFF.

The chain has TRBV7-2 and TRBJ2-7; 11 bases are a match to TRBD1. The CDR3 loop spans 13 amino acids. CDR1 and CDR2 (germline): SGHTA, FQGNSA. V was clipped by 1 base and J by 13 bases; unmatched bases: 6. CDR3 region: CASSLVTGQGGYF. The CDR3 nucleotides are TGTGCCAGCAGCTTAGTTACGGGACAGGGGGGTTACTTC.

This CDR3 reads CASKTGALGEQYF. As DNA, the CDR3 is TGTGCCAGCAAGACAGGAGCCCTAGGTGAGCAGTACTTC. The chain carries TRBV2 and TRBJ2-7, with a tentative D call TRBD1 (6 bases). V lost 7 bases and J lost 7, with 17 bases in between. The CDR3 length is 13 residues. CDR1 and CDR2 from the germline V gene are SNHLY and FYNNEI.

The genes are TRBV9 and TRBJ2-3, with D possibly TRBD1 on 6 matching bases. The CDR3 is 15 amino acids. Germline values: CDR1 SGDLS, CDR2 YYNGEE. The V gene lost 4 bases and the J gene lost 3 bases, with 15 bases spanning the gap. CDR3 sequence: CASSPQGGLTDTQYF. CDR3 DNA sequence: TGTGCCAGCAGCCCTCAAGGGGGTTTAACAGATACGCAGTATTTT.

The rearrangement links TRBV7-9 to TRBJ2-3; 7 positions match TRBD1. Germline V CDR1 and CDR2: SEHNR, FQNEAQ (reference sequence). There are 15 residues in the CDR3. V dropped 1 base and J dropped 3; count of bases not matched to a gene: 4. CDR3 nucleotide sequence: TGTGCCAGCAGCTTAGGACAGGGAAGGACAGATACGCAGTATTTT. Amino acid sequence: CASSLGQGRTDTQYF.

This clone showed up just once. The genes are TRBV5-6 and TRBJ2-7; 11 nucleotides agree with TRBD2. There are 17 residues in the CDR3. Germline V CDR1 and CDR2: SGHDT, YYEEEE. The ends lost 3 bases at V and 7 bases at J; junction bases unmatched: 15. CDR3: CASSSSPLAGGPEEQYF. DNA of the CDR3: TGTGCCAGCAGCTCGTCTCCCTTAGCGGGGGGGCCGGAAGAGCAGTACTTC.

This chain uses TRBV2 with TRBJ2-7, with 7 bases aligning to TRBD1. Germline trimming cut 5 bases from V and 7 bases from J; bases unmatched to any gene: 11. The CDR3 runs to 14 residues. Germline assignment: CDR1 SNHLY and CDR2 FYNNEI. The CDR3 DNA is TGTGCCAGCAGTCCGGGACAGCCCTTCATTGAGCAGTACTTC. Translating it yields CASSPGQPFIEQYF.

This chain joins TRBV7-6 and TRBJ2-5; unclear D gene. Germline CDR1 reads SGHVS; CDR2 reads FNYEAQ. The CDR3 consists of 16 residues. Trimming left V 1 base short and J 2 bases short, with 14 bases between. This CDR3 is CASSLGLYQVQETQYF. The CDR3 coding sequence is TGTGCCAGCAGCTTAGGCCTCTACCAGGTACAAGAGACCCAGTACTTC. Combining the CDR3 with reference TRBV7-6 and TRBJ2-5 gives the whole variable domain GAGVSQSPRYKVTKRGQDVALRCDPISGHVSLYWYRQALGQGPEFLTYFNYEAQQDKSGLPNDRFSAERPEGSISTLTIQRTEQRDSAMYRCASSLGLYQVQETQYFGPGTRLLVL.

The V and J genes are TRBV27 and TRBJ1-2, with a tentative D call TRBD1 (6 bases). Trimming took off 2 bases at V and 5 bases at J, with 18 bases between the two ends. This CDR3 comprises 16 residues. CDR1 and CDR2 (germline): MNHEY, SMNVEV (reference sequence). The DNA for the CDR3 is TGTGCCAGCAGTTTAGTGTCAGGGGAGGCGAGGTATGGCTACACCTTC. Protein: CASSLVSGEARYGYTF.

This clone has a single count. The chain couples TRBV6-1 to TRBJ1-1; no reliable D call. V lost 4 bases, J lost 6 bases, and 15 bases lay in between. The V gene's germline CDR1 is MNHNS and CDR2 SASEGT. This CDR3 is built from 14 residues. The CDR3 nucleotides are TGTGCCAGCAGTGTGGATAAGACTAGGCCTGAAGCTTTCTTT. It translates to CASSVDKTRPEAFF.